This TCR beta chain was recorded in a study of T cells in Graves' hyperthyroidism and ophthalmopathy. Study-wide points: The model predicted ophthalmopathy a median roughly six months before onset.

TCR beta CDR3 region amplification was performed from RNA transcripts. The primer set for the first-round RT-PCR of the TCR CDR3 was HTBI. TCRdb re-analysed the multiplex PCR reads in MiXCR, keeping a single row per CDR3 protein. The repertoire holds about 700,000 distinct CDR3 sequences, 14% seen once, with 9.5% to 13% in the top ten. This clonotype was counted between two and nine times. As yet, its antigen is unknown. Diagnostic assessment was based on clinical symptoms, serum thyroxine and TRAb, thyroid ultrasound and orbital computed tomography. The sequenced sample consisted of blood. The clonotype originates from a young woman with Graves' hyperthyroidism.

The CDR3 protein is CSASTPGDTEAFF. CDR3 DNA: TGCAGTGCGAGTACCCCGGGGGACACTGAAGCTTTCTTT. This chain uses TRBV20-1 with TRBJ1-1, with TRBD1 as a possible D gene (5 bases). The CDR3 spans 13 residues. From germline, CDR1 is DFQATT and CDR2 SNEGSKA (reference sequence). V lost 6 bases and J lost 3, with 14 bases in between.